These T cell receptor beta chains were read from a single sample in a study of CD8 T cells in ankylosing spondylitis. TCRdb recomputed calls from the 5' RACE reads with MiXCR, one row per CDR3 protein. The sample yields about 540,000 distinct CDR3 sequences, approximately 11% seen once. The sequenced sample was blood, either unsorted or a sorted T cell fraction (not recorded which). These receptors all come from a male donor with ankylosing spondylitis. Each CDR3 is given with its conserved first and last residue. The D gene is left open where the match is weak. Size values are once, few and many counts, or a class for expanded clones, and some rows have none.

>TRBV25-1|TRBJ1-4|few|.
CASSRASTNEKLFF
>TRBV5-1|TRBJ2-1|.|.
CASSLAGISNNEQFF
>TRBV2|TRBJ2-1|.|.
CASSLWDEQFF
>TRBV5-1|TRBJ1-4|many|TRBD1
CASSAIQGAGEKLFF
>TRBV6-1|TRBJ2-1|few|TRBD1
CASSPGQGRVGEQFF
>TRBV20-1|TRBJ2-1|few|.
CSARDFRLGLYNEQFF
>TRBV5-1|TRBJ2-1|.|.
CASSFGPQGQFF
>TRBV15|TRBJ1-5|many|.
CATSRKGVNQPQHF
>TRBV20-1|TRBJ1-4|.|.
CSAFDSGTNEKLFF
>TRBV18|TRBJ2-7|.|.
CASSPTTVLGYEQYF
>TRBV3-1|TRBJ2-7|.|TRBD1
CASSQDLQTGTDYEQYF
>TRBV2|TRBJ2-4|.|.
CASNGVLAKNIQYF
>TRBV5-6|TRBJ2-1|.|TRBD2
CASSPKLAGLVNEQFF
>TRBV7-9|TRBJ1-1|many|.
CASSSVGAKAFF